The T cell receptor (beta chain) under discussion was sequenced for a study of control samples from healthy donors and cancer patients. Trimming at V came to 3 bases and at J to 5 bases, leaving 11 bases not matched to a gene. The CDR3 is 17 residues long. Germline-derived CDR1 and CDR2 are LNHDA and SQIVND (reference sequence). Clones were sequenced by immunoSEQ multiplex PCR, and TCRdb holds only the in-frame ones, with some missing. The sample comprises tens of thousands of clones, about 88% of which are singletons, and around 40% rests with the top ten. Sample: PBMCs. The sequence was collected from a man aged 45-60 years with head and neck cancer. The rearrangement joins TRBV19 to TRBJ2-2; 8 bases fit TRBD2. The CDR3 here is CASSILRGGRTTGELFF. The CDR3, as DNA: TGTGCCAGTAGTATCCTTCGCGGCGGGAGGACTACCGGGGAGCTGTTTTTT.